This TCR beta chain was recovered during a study of beta chain features in type 1 diabetes. Study-level points and caveats: When Type 1 diabetes patients were examined, their TCRB CDR3s proved moderately but significantly shorter in all four CD4+ subsets.

cDNA synthesis used the whole RNA isolate, giving expressed TCRB sequences. The assay was immunoSEQ multiplex PCR, and TCRdb's table has in-frame clones only and misses some. The data show hundreds of thousands of clones, 14% to 15% seen once. Germline lookup yields CDR1 SEHNR and CDR2 FQNEAQ (reference sequence). The CDR3 adds up to 14 amino acids, both ends counted. Concerning this clone: The antigen is not known. No DNA is shown, since the ends of the CDR3 on it are uncertain; the CDR3 is the one TCRdb lists.

The specimen sequenced was naive CD4+ T cells from blood. This sequence was found in a man in his late teens or twenties with type 1 diabetes. This chain joins TRBV7-9 and TRBJ2-7; the listed D gene, TRBD2, was not tested against the DNA. The chain's CDR3 is CASSFGSGSYEQYF.